The following is a T cell receptor beta chain sequence with its context. Its antigen is currently not known. Base quality data are lacking; no much larger clone is found one base away. Library method: the immunoSEQ multiplex PCR assay. TCRdb took over this immuneACCESS table, retaining in-frame rearrangements with V and J assigned. Such tables are incomplete; in checked studies, under half of the missing clones stem from an unresolved V gene, and the remainder is unexplained. In all, the sample holds 60,000 to 75,000 clones, and approximately 89% of those were seen once. The leading ten clones occupy around 5.1% of the sample. The sample is drawn from a study of control samples from healthy donors and cancer patients (TCRdb year 2020). V is clipped by 0 bases and J by 9 bases, and the sequence between their germline boundaries is 14 bases long. There are 14 amino acids in the CDR3, from cysteine to phenylalanine inclusive. This entry keeps only the CDR3 DNA: 42 bases, framed from base 1. Per the germline V gene, SGHAT is the CDR1 and FQNNGV is the CDR2.

This TCR was sampled from a man in his 60s with colorectal cancer. The receptor chain draws on TRBV11-2 and TRBJ2-5; a weak D assignment points to TRBD2 (6 bases agree). Sequences were obtained from PBMCs. The CDR3 in this case is CASSLEKRLGPQYF. The bases read TGTGCCAGCAGCTTAGAGAAAAGACTAGGGCCCCAGTACTTC.